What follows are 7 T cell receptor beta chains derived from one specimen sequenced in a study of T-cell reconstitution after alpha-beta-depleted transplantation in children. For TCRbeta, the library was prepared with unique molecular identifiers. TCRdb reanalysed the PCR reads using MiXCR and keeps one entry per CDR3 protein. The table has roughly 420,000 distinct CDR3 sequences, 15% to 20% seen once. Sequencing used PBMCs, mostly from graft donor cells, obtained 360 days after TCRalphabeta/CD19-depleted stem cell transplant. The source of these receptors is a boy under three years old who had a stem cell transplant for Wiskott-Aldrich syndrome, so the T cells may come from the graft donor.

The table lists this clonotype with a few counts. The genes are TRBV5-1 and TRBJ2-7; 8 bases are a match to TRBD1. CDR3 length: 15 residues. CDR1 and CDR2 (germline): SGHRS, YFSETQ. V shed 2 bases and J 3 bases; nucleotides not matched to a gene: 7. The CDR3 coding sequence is TGCGCCAGCAGCTTCACAGGGGGTCCGTTCTACGAGCAGTACTTC. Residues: CASSFTGGPFYEQYF.

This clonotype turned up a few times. CDR3 amino acids: CASSFTGGPLHF. CDR3 bases: TGCGCCAGCAGCTTTACAGGCGGCCCCCTCCACTTT. This chain links TRBV5-1 with TRBJ1-6, with D possibly TRBD1 on 5 matching bases. Trimming cost V 2 bases and J 13 bases, with 10 bases left between them. This CDR3 comprises 12 residues. Germline values: CDR1 SGHRS, CDR2 YFSETQ.

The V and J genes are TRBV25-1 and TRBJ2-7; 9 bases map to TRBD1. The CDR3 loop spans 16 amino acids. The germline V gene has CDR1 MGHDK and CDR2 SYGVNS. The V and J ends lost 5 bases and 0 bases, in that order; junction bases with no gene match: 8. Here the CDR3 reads CASSPPGTGLSYEQYF. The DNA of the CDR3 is TGTGCCAGCAGTCCACCCGGGACAGGGCTCTCCTACGAGCAGTACTTC.

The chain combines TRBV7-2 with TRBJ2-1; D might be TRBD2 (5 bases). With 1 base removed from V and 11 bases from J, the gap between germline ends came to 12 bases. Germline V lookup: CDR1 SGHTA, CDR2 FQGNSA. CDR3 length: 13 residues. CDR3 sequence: CASSLEWSGKQFF. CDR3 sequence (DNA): TGTGCCAGCAGCTTAGAATGGTCGGGAAAGCAGTTCTTC. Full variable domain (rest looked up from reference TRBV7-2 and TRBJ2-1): GAGVSQSPSNKVTEKGKDVELRCDPISGHTALYWYRQSLGQGLEFLIYFQGNSAPDKSGLPSDRFSAERTGGSVSTLTIQRTQQEDSAVYLCASSLEWSGKQFFGPGTRLTVL.

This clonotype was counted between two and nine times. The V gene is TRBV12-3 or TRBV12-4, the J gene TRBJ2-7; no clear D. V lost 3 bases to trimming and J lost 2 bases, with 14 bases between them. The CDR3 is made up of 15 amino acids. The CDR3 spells CASSFAVTRTYEQYF. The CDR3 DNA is TGTGCCAGCAGTTTCGCGGTGACCAGGACCTACGAGCAGTACTTC.

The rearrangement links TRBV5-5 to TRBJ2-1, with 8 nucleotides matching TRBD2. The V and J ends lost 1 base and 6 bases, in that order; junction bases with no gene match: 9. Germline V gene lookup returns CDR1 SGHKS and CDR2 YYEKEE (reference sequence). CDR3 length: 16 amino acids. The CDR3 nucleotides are TGTGCCAGCAGCTTGTATGCCGCGGGAGGCCGCAATGAGCAGTTCTTC. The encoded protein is CASSLYAAGGRNEQFF.

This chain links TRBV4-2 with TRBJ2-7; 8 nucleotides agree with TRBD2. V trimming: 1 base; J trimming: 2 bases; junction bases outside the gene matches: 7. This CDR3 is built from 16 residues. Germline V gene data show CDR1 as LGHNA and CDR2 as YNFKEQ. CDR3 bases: TGTGCCAGCAGCCAAGTGAGCGGGGGAGCGACCTACGAGCAGTACTTC. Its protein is CASSQVSGGATYEQYF.